Below, 25 T cell receptor beta chains from the same sample are listed, as sequenced in a study of shared clonotypes between healthy human individuals. The data were produced by immunoSEQ multiplex PCR, yet TCRdb's version contains in-frame clones alone and is incomplete. The profile shows about 2.2 million clones, roughly 95% of them singletons. Positive CCR7 selection of CD45RO-negative cells yielded the naive CD8 cells, and terminally differentiated effector memory CD45RA+ cells were excluded. Sequencing used naive CD8+ T cells from PBMCs. These receptors were taken from a man between 18 and 35 years old in good health. Some clones in this sample may be carry-over from other donors' samples.

The chain uses TRBV7-9 and TRBJ2-7; D unclear. CDR1 is SEHNR and CDR2 is FQNEAQ in the germline V gene (reference sequence). This CDR3 comprises 13 residues. Trimming cost V 1 base and J 7 bases, with 11 bases left between them. The CDR3 spells CASSLGSQNEQYF. DNA of the CDR3: TGTGCCAGCAGCTTAGGTTCCCAGAATGAGCAGTACTTC.

J is TRBJ2-2 and V is TRBV11-2; tentative D call: TRBD2 (5 bases). Trimming cost V 2 bases and J 13 bases, with 17 bases left between them. The CDR3 runs to 14 residues. Germline values: CDR1 SGHAT, CDR2 FQNNGV. CDR3 DNA: TGTGCCAGCAGCTTACCCAGGAGGAAAGACGTGCTGTTTTTT. Its protein is CASSLPRRKDVLFF.

In DNA form, the CDR3 reads TGTGCCAGCAGCGTAGCGGGCGGGCGGAATGGCTACACCTTC. Its protein is CASSVAGGRNGYTF. V gene TRBV9 combines with J gene TRBJ1-2; D gene ambiguous. Germline values: CDR1 SGDLS, CDR2 YYNGEE. The CDR3 loop spans 14 amino acids. Trimming removed 0 bases from V and 6 bases from J, with 12 bases in between.

A note on this clone: The identical CDR3 is also encoded by other nucleotide sequences in the sample. The CDR3 spells CASSLEDSYEQYF. The CDR3, as DNA: TGTGCCAGCAGCTTAGAGGACAGCTACGAGCAGTACTTC. The J gene is TRBJ2-7, the V gene TRBV7-8, with TRBD1 as a possible D gene (6 bases). V was shortened by 1 base and J by 3 bases, with 7 bases between the two germline ends. The germline V gene encodes CDR1 SGHVS and CDR2 FQNEAQ. The CDR3 loop spans 13 amino acids.

This sequence joins TRBV27 and TRBJ2-7; a possible D gene is TRBD1 (6 bases). CDR1 and CDR2 (germline): MNHEY, SMNVEV (reference sequence). V shed 6 bases and J shed 0 bases, with 21 bases lying between them. The CDR3 totals 17 residues. CDR3 amino acids: CASRPLLGADVSYEQYF. The CDR3 DNA reads TGTGCCAGCAGACCTCTTCTGGGGGCTGACGTCTCCTACGAGCAGTACTTC.

This clone was seen only once. The genes are TRBV7-6 and TRBJ1-2; no firm D call. V shed 3 bases and J shed 4 bases, with 12 bases lying between them. Germline V lookup: CDR1 SGHVS, CDR2 FNYEAQ. The CDR3 sequence is 14 residues long. CDR3 sequence (DNA): TGTGCCAGCAGCTTGTCGGAGACACGCTATGGCTACACCTTC. Translating it yields CASSLSETRYGYTF.

Turning to this clone: The same CDR3 arises from other DNA sequences in this sample as well. The chain employs TRBV9 and TRBJ2-7; 10 nucleotides match TRBD2. The germline CDR1 and CDR2 sequences are SGDLS and YYNGEE. The CDR3 covers 15 residues. V dropped 2 bases and J dropped 1; count of bases not matched to a gene: 3. The CDR3 here is CASSVGLAASYEQYF. The CDR3 nucleotides are TGTGCCAGCAGCGTTGGACTAGCGGCTTCCTACGAGCAGTACTTC.

The count of this clone is one. The chain recombines TRBV27 with TRBJ1-5; D is uncertain. Germline CDR1 MNHEY, CDR2 SMNVEV (reference sequence). The CDR3 length is 14 residues. The V and J ends lost 2 bases and 3 bases respectively, with 8 bases between them. The CDR3 DNA is TGTGCCAGCAGTTTAGAACAGTTCAATCAGCCCCAGCATTTT. Protein product: CASSLEQFNQPQHF.

On this clone itself: The sample holds other DNA sequences that translate to the same CDR3. The J gene is TRBJ2-1, the V gene TRBV6-5; D unresolved. This CDR3 contains 12 residues. V lost 2 bases and J 4 bases, leaving 3 bases between the germline ends. Germline CDR1 is MNHEY and CDR2 is SVGAGI. This chain's CDR3 is CASSYDYNEQFF. The CDR3 nucleotides read TGTGCCAGCAGTTACGATTACAATGAGCAGTTCTTC.

The chain joins TRBV27 to TRBJ2-1, with D unresolved. The length of the CDR3 is 15 residues. The V end was cut by 4 bases, the J end by 0 bases, with 10 bases between. Germline CDR1 is MNHEY and CDR2 is SMNVEV (reference sequence). The CDR3 DNA is TGTGCCAGCAGTTCCCCTAGGGCCTCCTACAATGAGCAGTTCTTC. This sequence encodes CASSSPRASYNEQFF.

The chain combines TRBV5-6 with TRBJ2-2; tentative D call: TRBD2 (6 bases). The CDR3 totals 15 residues. Germline CDR1 is SGHDT and CDR2 is YYEEEE. Trimming pared 0 bases from V and 7 bases from J, leaving 13 bases between. The CDR3 sequence is CASSLAPGSDGELFF. In nucleotides, the CDR3 is TGTGCCAGCAGCTTGGCCCCCGGGAGTGACGGGGAGCTGTTTTTT.

CDR3 loop: CASSLAYLAGATGELFF. Written as DNA, the CDR3 is TGTGCCAGCAGCTTAGCGTATCTAGCGGGAGCGACCGGGGAGCTGTTTTTT. The J gene is TRBJ2-2, the V gene TRBV7-2, with TRBD2 matching 10 bases. The germline gives CDR1 SGHTA, CDR2 FQGNSA. J lost 5 bases, V lost 0 bases, and 6 bases had no gene match. This CDR3 has 17 residues.

This clone was counted once. V and J are TRBV18 and TRBJ2-7; 7 bases agree with TRBD2. With 3 bases clipped from V and 5 bases from J, the junction kept 4 bases outside the gene matches. The CDR3 consists of 13 residues. Per the germline V gene, CDR1 is KGHSH and CDR2 is LQKENI. As DNA, the CDR3 is TGTGCCAGCTCACCTCTGGGAGGGAACGAGCAGTACTTC. This sequence encodes CASSPLGGNEQYF.

This clone appeared a single time. This chain links TRBV15 with TRBJ2-5, with D perhaps matching TRBD1 (5 bases). The CDR3 consists of 15 residues. CDR1 and CDR2 from the germline V gene are LNHNV and YYDKDF (reference sequence). Deletions cut 5 bases from V and 1 base from J, with 14 bases between. The CDR3 loop reads CATSGSQVGQETQYF. The CDR3 coding sequence is TGTGCCACCAGCGGATCACAGGTGGGCCAAGAGACCCAGTACTTC.

Note on this clone: This specimen includes other DNA sequences encoding the same CDR3. The chain has TRBV4-3 and TRBJ2-6; a possible D gene is TRBD2 (6 bases). V lost 0 bases and J lost 4, with 10 bases in between. The germline CDR1 and CDR2 sequences are LGHNA and YSLEER. This CDR3 has 16 amino acids. CDR3 nucleotide sequence: TGCGCCAGCAGCCAAGACCGGGGGACGGGGGCCAACGTCCTGACTTTC. The encoded protein is CASSQDRGTGANVLTF.

This clone showed up just once. The V gene is TRBV10-3, the J gene TRBJ2-5; D unclear. Germline lookup yields CDR1 ENHRY and CDR2 SYGVKD. There are 15 residues in the CDR3. Trimming left V 6 bases short and J 3 bases short, with 17 bases between. CDR3 nucleotides: TGTGCCATCAGCCAAGACCCCGAGAACAAAGAGACCCAGTACTTC. This translates into CAISQDPENKETQYF.

V gene TRBV5-1 combines with J gene TRBJ1-3, with a tentative D call TRBD1 (5 bases). V lost 4 bases to trimming and J lost 0 bases, with 8 bases between them. The CDR3 contains 14 residues. Looked up from germline, CDR1 is SGHRS and CDR2 is YFSETQ. For the CDR3, the DNA is TGCGCCAGCAGCCCAGGGCGCTCTGGAAACACCATATATTTT. Amino acids: CASSPGRSGNTIYF.

The genes are TRBV7-9 and TRBJ2-7; possibly TRBD1 or TRBD2 for D (5 bases each). V was cut by 5 bases and J by 3 bases, with 17 bases left in between. This CDR3 contains 15 residues. Germline V gene data show CDR1 as SEHNR and CDR2 as FQNEAQ (reference sequence). CDR3 in DNA: TGTGCCAGCAGCCACAAATTCGGGACCTACTACGAGCAGTACTTC. It codes for CASSHKFGTYYEQYF.

The genes are TRBV21-1 and TRBJ2-3; TRBD2, the D gene given by the table, was not confirmed from the DNA. TRBV21-1 is classified as a pseudogene. The CDR3 contains 15 residues. The CDR3 DNA sequence: TGTGCCAGCAGCAACACTAGCGGGCACACAGATACGCAGTATTTT. Its protein product is CASSNTSGHTDTQYF.

The rearrangement uses TRBV7-9 and TRBJ2-2; TRBD1 matches at 9 bases. The CDR3 extends over 15 amino acids. Germline lookup yields CDR1 SEHNR and CDR2 FQNEAQ (reference sequence). With 4 bases clipped from V and 2 bases from J, the junction kept 2 bases outside the gene matches. In DNA, the CDR3 is TGTGCCAGCAGCTCGGACAGGGGAAACACCGGGGAGCTGTTTTTT. It is translated as CASSSDRGNTGELFF. The full variable domain, completed using reference TRBV7-9 and TRBJ2-2, is DTGVSQNPRHKITKRGQNVTFRCDPISEHNRLYWYRQTLGQGPEFLTYFQNEAQLEKSRLLSDRFSAERPKGSFSTLEIQRTEQGDSAMYLCASSSDRGNTGELFFGEGSRLTVL.

The V and J genes are TRBV6-6 and TRBJ2-1; D perhaps matches TRBD1 (6 bases). CDR1 MNHNY and CDR2 SVGAGI come from the germline V gene (reference sequence). The CDR3 extends over 13 amino acids. V lost 6 bases to trimming and J lost 6 bases, with 12 bases between them. The CDR3 reads CASRQGQINEQFF. The CDR3, as DNA: TGTGCCAGCAGACAGGGACAAATCAATGAGCAGTTCTTC.

The DNA of the CDR3 is TGTGCCAGCAGCGCCGGCCCGGGAGGGGGGCTGCAAGAGACCCAGTACTTC. Translation: CASSAGPGGGLQETQYF. The V and J genes are TRBV11-2 and TRBJ2-5, with 8 positions matching TRBD2. J lost 2 bases, V lost 5 bases, and 13 bases had no gene match. The CDR3 is 17 residues long. Germline CDR1 SGHAT, CDR2 FQNNGV.

The gene calls are TRBV6-1 and TRBJ2-5, with D unresolved. In germline, CDR1 is MNHNS, CDR2 SASEGT. V was clipped by 3 bases and J by 5 bases, with 4 bases between them. This CDR3 has 11 amino acids. The DNA of the CDR3 is TGTGCCAGCAGTGATAGGGAGACCCAGTACTTC. Amino acid sequence: CASSDRETQYF.

This chain uses TRBV5-6 with TRBJ2-7; TRBD1 matches 8 bases. The trim removed 4 bases at V and 4 bases at J, leaving 4 bases unmatched. The germline CDR1 and CDR2 sequences are SGHDT and YYEEEE. The CDR3 loop spans 13 amino acids. Here the CDR3 reads CASSRDRRYEQYF. In DNA form, the CDR3 reads TGTGCCAGCAGCCGGGACAGGAGATACGAGCAGTACTTC.

This clone was counted a single time. The gene calls are TRBV27 and TRBJ2-1; TRBD2 agrees at 9 bases. The ends lost 7 bases at V and 8 bases at J; junction bases unmatched: 15. CDR1 is MNHEY, CDR2 SMNVEV, per germline (reference sequence). This CDR3 comprises 16 residues. DNA of the CDR3: TGTGCCAGCAATGAGGCGGGAGGGGGTGGTTGGCATGAGCAGTTCTTC. Translated, it gives CASNEAGGGGWHEQFF.